This record covers a single TCR beta chain. It lacks a known antigen. Base qualities are not at hand, and no much larger clone is one base apart. The data are from a study of cytomegalovirus exposure and HLA in healthy donors (dated by TCRdb to the late 2010s). Some background on the complete study: In an earlier analysis of about 560 of the donors, 276 Gb of sequence data and 120 million or so unique TCR beta sequences from about 179 million T cells were reported. Both class I and class II loci were covered by HLA typing, at four-digit resolution. The study profiled the T cell repertoires of approximately 700 subjects by immunosequencing and related them to cytomegalovirus serostatus. Typing coverage differed by locus: A, B, C, DRB1 and DQB1 were typed in about 629-640 donors, DQA1 in about 560, DPA1 in 600 to 610, and DPB1 in roughly 470. Roughly 5 DR-DQ haplotypes were treated as single units for association and clustering because of strong linkage in the cohort. Alongside the repertoire data, information on donor age, sex, ethnicity and CMV serostatus was compiled. Approximately 300 gigabases of sequencing data and approximately 84 million unique TCR sequences were included in an early release covering about 620 HLA-typed donors. An earlier analysis of several hundred of the donors applied high-throughput TCR beta sequencing to assess whether each TCR beta V gene segment acted as functional or pseudogenic. The genetic ancestry cluster associated with self-reported Caucasian donors included about four fifths of the roughly 360 genotyped donors. On average, roughly 250,000 unique TCR beta nucleotide sequences were sequenced per donor among about 400 genotyped donors of the cohort, with roughly 18% of those sequences being non-productive. Every discovery cohort repertoire had been produced on one sequencing platform. In the later analysis, no new phenotypic data were used to find candidate immune exposures; instead, reliance was placed on TCR beta sequences and their occurrence across donors. High-throughput TCR immunosequencing, statistical association of individual TCRs with disease status, and machine learning were combined to predict cytomegalovirus infection status. In addition to the first cohort of 650 to 750 subjects, a separate validation cohort of 130 or so different subjects was used. In a later analysis, previously published TCR beta repertoires from about 670 donors were re-analyzed and high-resolution HLA genotyping was added so that TCR occurrence patterns could be studied. In a later genetic analysis, genome-wide SNP genotypes for about three fifths of the 666 donors were used, and that subset was treated as a discovery cohort. The aim of the study was to test whether cataloging public T cell receptors could identify signatures of past pathogen exposure.

The method behind the library was the immunoSEQ multiplex PCR assay. For the multiplex PCR, a mixture combining 60 forward primers for TCR Vbeta segments and 13 reverse primers for TCR Jbeta segments was used. The CDR3 region of rearranged TCR beta genes was amplified from genomic DNA with a multiplex PCR assay. Amplified TCR beta libraries were sequenced as 87-base-pair reads on the Illumina HiSeq System. In the paper's pipeline: A later analysis counted some 74 million unique TCR beta chains across the roughly 700 repertoires, and around 9.9 million of these chains were shared by at least two donors. A nearest-neighbor algorithm error-corrected the raw reads and collapsed the reads into unique sequences, merging closely related sequences to remove PCR and sequencing errors. To assign V, D and J gene segments, CDR3 sequences were aligned to IMGT reference sequences. For a sequence to be retained, a match of at least six nucleotides was required to both a V gene segment and a J gene segment. Rearrangements were called productive when the CDR3 lacked stop codons and stayed in frame with V and J; all others were non-productive. Following IMGT convention, CDR3 was defined as the stretch from the second conserved V-encoded cysteine up to the conserved J-encoded phenylalanine. In an earlier analysis of 500 to 650 of the donors, sequences lacking an unambiguous match to a single V gene segment were excluded. In an earlier analysis of around 590 of the donors, a V segment was called functional when productive rearrangements were above 56.7%, and segregating when the standard deviation between donors exceeded 5%. A statistical classification framework was built to diagnose cytomegalovirus status from the catalog of TCR beta chain sequences. A later analysis assigned V and J genes by comparing TCR nucleotide sequences with IMGT/GENE-DB human TR gene sequences. The TCRdist pipeline was used in a later analysis to assign CDR3 sequences and most-parsimonious VDJ recombination scenarios. In a later analysis, each TCR beta chain was defined by its CDR3 amino acid sequence together with its V-gene family, and reads without a unique V-gene family were excluded. As a way to deal with suspected cross-contamination and a sequencing artifact, a later analysis dropped more than 500 nucleotide sequences that were highly shared and had low generation probability. For each public chain, a later analysis derived a clonal expansion index from normalized ranks of inferred template counts within each repertoire. A later analysis computed generation probabilities with a VDJ recombination model fitted to out-of-frame rearrangements, and checked the results against IGoR. A later analysis scored TCR-TCR, TCR-HLA and TCR-CMV co-occurrence with hypergeometric tests, applying a repertoire-size bias correction to TCR pairs. To estimate false discovery rates, a later analysis permuted the HLA or CMV assignments 20 times. In a later analysis, co-occurring TCRs were grouped using DBSCAN, and TCRdist sequence similarity was added for clustering within HLA-allele-positive subsets. For co-occurrence clustering, repertoires with fewer than 30,000 or more than 120,000 public chains were excluded, along with about five repertoires with anomalous nucleotide sharing. This immuneACCESS table, as held by TCRdb, lists in-frame sequences with V and J called but not all clones. Of the missing ones, under half trace to an unresolved V gene in checked studies; the others have no known cause. The D gene and trimming were derived from the DNA, and the V and J assignments and clone size from that table. The sample table records approximately 100,000 clones; approximately 80% of these occur just once. The ten most abundant clones make up roughly 1.2% of the sample.

The cohort was made up of about 670 healthy bone marrow donors. At the time of sampling, all cohort members were nominally healthy, though unrecorded immune exposures were likely present. The donor tested CMV seronegative, placing the donor among the 350 or so seronegative members of the cohort. Each donor provided a peripheral blood sample, and peripheral blood mononuclear cells were used for TCR beta sequencing. Genomic DNA was extracted from the blood cell samples with the Qiagen DNeasy Blood Extraction Kit. On the study overall, not on this receptor specifically: The study listed 150 to 200 TCR beta chains as associated with cytomegalovirus. In a later analysis, TCR association rates were found to vary across HLA loci, with the most associated TCRs seen for DRB1 alleles and the fewest for HLA-C alleles. A later analysis found that most CMV-associated TCR beta chains appeared HLA-restricted, with HLA associations seemingly driven largely by CMV exposure. Presence/absence analyses assumed roughly uniform sequencing depth across donors, an assumption that may not hold. Correlated functional status among segregating V segments might be attributable to linkage disequilibrium, but an unknown experimental factor could not be ruled out. A later analysis found that HLA-associated TCR beta chains were more clonally expanded and had lower generation probabilities than equally common non-associated chains. When HLA alleles, especially DR and DQ, strongly co-occurred, TCR associations were difficult to assign to individual alleles. A later genetic analysis reported fewer N-insertions in productive TCRs among donors in an Asian-associated ancestry cluster than the approximately 700-donor mean. V-gene and J-gene trimming of TCR beta chains was associated with a missense DCLRE1C variant in a later genetic analysis, and the association was replicated in an independent cohort. In a later analysis, several top co-occurrence clusters were reported to appear linked to parvovirus B19, influenza, CMV and Epstein-Barr virus. Because HLA typing was unavailable for some donors at each locus, only the typed subset was used in association tests. Broadly in line with IMGT annotations, most TCR beta V segments showed up in productive rearrangements about 87% or about 30% of the time in an earlier analysis of 450 to 600 of the donors. Immune exposure information for the cohort was limited to CMV serostatus. A further reported finding was that TCR beta sequences accurately predicted the HLA-A and HLA-B alleles for most subjects in the first cohort. A cluster of highly shared sequence variants was judged likely to be a technical artifact of the sequencing pipeline. Most TCR sequences were observed very rarely across donors, whereas some public TCRs were present in many individuals. A few of the identified cytomegalovirus-associated TCR beta chains were confirmed in vitro to be specific for cytomegalovirus antigens. Over 15 rarely observed V segments, including chromosome 9 orphons, were excluded from the earlier analysis of some 590 of the donors because counts were too low. The classifier was reported to diagnose cytomegalovirus status with high specificity and sensitivity in both the original cohort and the validation cohort. Only TCR beta chains were sequenced in this cohort, and the absence of alpha or paired-chain data limited detectable features. The authors suggested that the approach could potentially be generalized to other disease states and immunological phenotypes. In a later analysis, some 17,000 TCR beta sequences were associated with specific HLA alleles at a false discovery rate of 0.05.

The material sequenced was PBMCs. This receptor was identified in a woman younger than 30 in good health and CMV-seronegative.

The CDR3: CASSYSSGRADTQYF. In nucleotide form, the sequence is TGTGCCAGCAGTTACTCGTCGGGGAGAGCAGATACGCAGTATTTT. The receptor chain draws on TRBV6-6 and TRBJ2-3; a tentative D call is TRBD2 (5 bases match). The junction shows trimming of 0 bases on V and 4 bases on J, plus 11 bases between the germline ends. From its cysteine to its phenylalanine, the CDR3 spans 15 amino acids. Only the CDR3 part of the read is kept: 45 bases, read in frame from the first base. CDR1 and CDR2, looked up from the germline V gene (reference sequence), are MNHNY and SVGAGI.